This entry describes one T cell receptor beta chain. CDR3 length equals 15 residues. CDR1 and CDR2 from the germline V gene are SGHDT and YYEEEE. Trimming left V 1 base short and J 2 bases short, with 10 bases between. These data originate in a study of T cell changes during pregnancy in multiple sclerosis. Generated by immunoSEQ multiplex PCR, the TCRdb table keeps only in-frame clones and is missing some. In the table there are tens of thousands of clones, around nine tenths of which are singletons. The TCR comes from a female donor in good health, enrolled as a control in a pregnancy study. The J gene is TRBJ1-3, the V gene TRBV5-6; D not certain. The sample was peripheral blood, taken in the second trimester of pregnancy. The CDR3 nucleotides are TGTGCCAGCAGCTTGAGAGGGTTGGCTGGAAACACCATATATTTT. It specifies CASSLRGLAGNTIYF.